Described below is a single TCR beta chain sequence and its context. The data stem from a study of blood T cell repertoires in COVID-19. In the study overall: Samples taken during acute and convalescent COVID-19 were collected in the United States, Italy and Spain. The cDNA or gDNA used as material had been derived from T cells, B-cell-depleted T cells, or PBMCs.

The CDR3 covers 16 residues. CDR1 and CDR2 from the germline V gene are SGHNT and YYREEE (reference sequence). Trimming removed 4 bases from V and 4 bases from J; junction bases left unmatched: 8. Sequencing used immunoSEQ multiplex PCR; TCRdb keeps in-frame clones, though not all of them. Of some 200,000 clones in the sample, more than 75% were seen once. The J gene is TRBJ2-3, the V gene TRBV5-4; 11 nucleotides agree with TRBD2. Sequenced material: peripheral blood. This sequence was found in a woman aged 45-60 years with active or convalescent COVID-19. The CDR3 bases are TGTGCCAGCAGCCTACAACTAGCGGGAGATGCAGATACGCAGTATTTT. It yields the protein CASSLQLAGDADTQYF.